One and the same sample provided the 24 T cell receptor beta chains below, sequenced in a study of glioma-infiltrating T cells. Using RNA template, CDR3s of TCR alpha and beta were amplified with iRepertoire arm-PCR. Using its own MiXCR run on the multiplex PCR reads, TCRdb lists one record per CDR3 protein. The sample lists more than 350,000 distinct CDR3 sequences, roughly two fifths occurring once. The sample was glioma tissue, nonneoplastic brain tissue, or PBMCs (not recorded which). These receptors were collected from a human donor with low-grade glioma or glioblastoma, undergoing nonglioma brain surgery, or in good health (not recorded which).

The gene calls are TRBV3-1 and TRBJ2-3; tentative D call: TRBD2 (6 bases). The ends were cut back, 1 base at V and 1 base at J, with 6 bases in the middle. There are 14 residues in the CDR3. Germline V lookup: CDR1 LGHDT, CDR2 YNNKEL (reference sequence). The CDR3: CASSQGLGTDTQYF. In nucleotides, the CDR3 is TGTGCCAGCAGCCAAGGACTAGGCACAGATACGCAGTATTTT.

This rearrangement joins TRBV7-2 to TRBJ2-1, with D perhaps assigned TRBD1 or TRBD2 (7 bases each). The CDR3 spans 15 residues. V lost 7 bases to trimming and J lost 9 bases, with 22 bases between them. Per the germline V gene, CDR1 is SGHTA and CDR2 is FQGNSA. CDR3 amino acids: CASTPQTGRDGEQFF. DNA of the CDR3: TGTGCCAGCACCCCGCAGACAGGGAGGGATGGTGAGCAGTTCTTC. Full variable domain (rest looked up from reference TRBV7-2 and TRBJ2-1): GAGVSQSPSNKVTEKGKDVELRCDPISGHTALYWYRQSLGQGLEFLIYFQGNSAPDKSGLPSDRFSAERTGGSVSTLTIQRTQQEDSAVYLCASTPQTGRDGEQFFGPGTRLTVL.

This clonotype was recorded many times. The V call is TRBV28, the J call TRBJ2-5, with 7 bases identical to TRBD1. The V and J ends lost 4 bases and 1 base, in that order; junction bases with no gene match: 3. From germline, CDR1 is MDHEN and CDR2 SYDVKM. This CDR3 contains 14 residues. CDR3 region: CASSWTGPQETQYF. CDR3 bases: TGTGCCAGCAGTTGGACAGGCCCCCAAGAGACCCAGTACTTC.

This clonotype has a count of ten or more. This chain uses TRBV6-5 with TRBJ2-3; 8 bases are a match to TRBD2. CDR1 is MNHEY, CDR2 SVGAGI, per germline. The CDR3 has 16 amino acids. The V segment lost 0 bases and the J segment 0 bases; nucleotides outside the gene matches: 2. The chain's CDR3 is CASSYSASGSTDTQYF. CDR3 DNA sequence: TGTGCCAGCAGTTACTCAGCTAGCGGGAGCACAGATACGCAGTATTTT.

On this clonotype: One end of the junction varies from germline; a read error may be responsible. The genes are TRBV3-1 and TRBJ1-2, with D possibly TRBD1 on 6 matching bases. Germline CDR1 LGHDT, CDR2 YNNKEL (reference sequence). The CDR3 consists of 17 residues. The CDR3 reads CASSQERGQWTNYGCTF. The CDR3 DNA reads as TGTGCCAGCAGCCAAGAAAGGGGACAATGGACCAACTATGGCTGCACCTTC.

This clonotype occurred many times. The V gene is TRBV20-1, the J gene TRBJ2-5; unclear D gene. Trimming pared 1 base from V and 1 base from J, leaving 7 bases between. This CDR3 region has 13 residues. Germline V gene sequence: CDR1 DFQATT, CDR2 SNEGSKA (reference sequence). This CDR3 is CSARAPPQETQYF. Written as DNA, the CDR3 is TGCAGTGCTAGAGCCCCACCCCAAGAGACCCAGTACTTC.

This clonotype was found a few times. This rearrangement joins TRBV27 to TRBJ2-7; D remains unclear. Looked up from germline, CDR1 is MNHEY and CDR2 is SMNVEV (reference sequence). The CDR3 has 13 residues. The V gene lost 2 bases and the J gene lost 4 bases, with 9 bases spanning the gap. The CDR3 DNA is TGTGCCAGCAGTTTAGCGAACCAGTACGAGCAGTACTTC. As protein: CASSLANQYEQYF.

This clonotype was seen a handful of times. The chain is built from TRBV28 and TRBJ1-2, with 9 nucleotides matching TRBD1. The CDR3 has 16 residues. Unmatched junction bases numbered 16, after V lost 8 bases and J lost 6 bases. Germline values: CDR1 MDHEN, CDR2 SYDVKM. The CDR3: CASRIGHRGLSDGYTF. CDR3 coding DNA: TGTGCCAGCCGGATAGGACACAGGGGGCTTTCGGATGGCTACACCTTC.

CDR3 nucleotide sequence: TGTGCCAGCAGCTCAGGTAGCGGGAGGGTTTACCCCCCCTACGAGCAGTACTTC. The encoded protein is CASSSGSGRVYPPYEQYF. V is TRBV7-2 and J is TRBJ2-7, with 11 bases lining up with TRBD2. This CDR3 contains 18 residues. V lost 4 bases and J lost 2; bases outside the gene matches: 13. The germline CDR1 and CDR2 sequences are SGHTA and FQGNSA. Drawing the rest from reference TRBV7-2 and TRBJ2-7, the complete variable domain is GAGVSQSPSNKVTEKGKDVELRCDPISGHTALYWYRQSLGQGLEFLIYFQGNSAPDKSGLPSDRFSAERTGGSVSTLTIQRTQQEDSAVYLCASSSGSGRVYPPYEQYFGPGTRLTVT.

The table lists this clonotype with a count of one. This clone may be a read error of a much larger clone one base away. The chain is built from TRBV15 and TRBJ2-3, with unresolved D. Germline loops: CDR1 LNHNV, CDR2 YYDKDF (reference sequence). The CDR3 extends over 15 amino acids. CDR3 loop: CATSRSPARTDTKYF. The DNA for the CDR3 is TGTGCCACCAGCAGAAGCCCGGCGCGCACAGATACGAAGTATTTT.

At least ten counts were recorded for this clonotype. The chain carries TRBV6-2 or TRBV6-3 and TRBJ1-1; D might be TRBD1 (5 bases). The CDR3 is 12 residues long. In germline, CDR1 is MNHEY, CDR2 SVGEGT. V was trimmed by 7 bases and J by 1 base, leaving 7 bases between them. CDR3 protein: CASTGQNTEAFF. The CDR3 DNA reads as TGTGCCAGCACCGGACAGAACACTGAAGCTTTCTTT.

Of note for this clonotype: A much larger clonotype is one base distant, so this may be a read error. The V and J genes are TRBV28 and TRBJ2-3, with 7 bases that match TRBD1. The V gene's germline CDR1 is MDHEN and CDR2 SYDVKM. Trimming removed 1 base from V and 4 bases from J; junction bases left unmatched: 8. The CDR3 covers 16 residues. CDR3 region: CASSLLPYTGADTQYF. The CDR3 coding sequence is TGTGCCAGCAGTTTATTACCATATACAGGGGCAGATACGCAGTATTTT.

This clonotype was observed a handful of times. This rearrangement joins TRBV5-4 to TRBJ2-7; 13 positions match TRBD2. The CDR3 totals 17 residues. The junction had 12 bases not matched to a gene; V was cut back by 4 bases and J by 5 bases. Germline V lookup: CDR1 SGHNT, CDR2 YYREEE (reference sequence). CDR3 in amino acids: CASSLPGRLAGGDEQYF. In DNA form, the CDR3 reads TGTGCCAGCAGCCTTCCCGGGCGACTAGCGGGAGGAGACGAGCAGTACTTC.

The chain employs TRBV28 and TRBJ2-2; 8 bases line up with TRBD2. Per the germline V gene, CDR1 is MDHEN and CDR2 is SYDVKM. The junction had 13 bases not matched to a gene; V was cut back by 7 bases and J by 6 bases. This CDR3 has 16 residues. This CDR3 is CASTPTGGGTAGELFF. The CDR3 coding sequence is TGTGCCAGCACCCCTACGGGGGGGGGAACTGCCGGGGAGCTGTTTTTT. The variable domain in full, with the rest retrieved from reference TRBV28 and TRBJ2-2, is DVKVTQSSRYLVKRTGEKVFLECVQDMDHENMFWYRQDPGLGLRLIYFSYDVKMKEKGDIPEGYSVSREKKERFSLILESASTNQTSMYLCASTPTGGGTAGELFFGEGSRLTVL.

A few counts support this clonotype. The chain has TRBV28 and TRBJ1-5; tentatively, D is TRBD1 (6 bases). The CDR3 has 14 amino acids. V was clipped by 4 bases and J by 4 bases, with 11 bases between them. Per the germline V gene, CDR1 is MDHEN and CDR2 is SYDVKM. The CDR3 is CASSSRGFNQPQHF. DNA for the CDR3: TGTGCCAGCAGTTCGAGGGGGTTTAATCAGCCCCAGCATTTT.

This clonotype was recorded a few times. The chain joins TRBV7-2 to TRBJ2-3, with D perhaps given as TRBD1 or TRBD2 (5 bases each). Germline values: CDR1 SGHTA, CDR2 FQGNSA. The CDR3 is made up of 13 amino acids. V lost 5 bases and J lost 4, with 10 bases in between. The CDR3 reads CASSQRDPDTQYF. The CDR3 nucleotides are TGTGCCAGCAGCCAACGGGACCCAGATACGCAGTATTTT. Variable domain in full (rest from reference TRBV7-2 and TRBJ2-3): GAGVSQSPSNKVTEKGKDVELRCDPISGHTALYWYRQSLGQGLEFLIYFQGNSAPDKSGLPSDRFSAERTGGSVSTLTIQRTQQEDSAVYLCASSQRDPDTQYFGPGTRLTVL.

The chain couples TRBV7-2 to TRBJ2-1, with TRBD2 matching 8 bases. The CDR3 totals 15 residues. Germline V lookup: CDR1 SGHTA, CDR2 FQGNSA. With 4 bases clipped from V and 6 bases from J, the junction kept 8 bases outside the gene matches. Here the CDR3 DNA reads TGTGCCAGCAGCTCAGGGAGCGGGAGAGGCAATGAGCAGTTCTTC. Translated, it gives CASSSGSGRGNEQFF.

This clonotype was detected once. It may be a read error: a sequence one base away is much more abundant. This chain uses TRBV6-2 or TRBV6-3 with TRBJ2-7; D might be TRBD2 (5 bases). CDR3 length: 13 amino acids. Germline V gene data show CDR1 as MNHEY and CDR2 as SVGEGT. Trimming shortened V by 5 bases and J by 2 bases, and 10 bases separated the two germline ends. CDR3 sequence reads: CASSGLSPYEQYF. DNA for the CDR3: TGTGCCAGCAGTGGACTGAGCCCCTACGAGCAGTACTTC.

This clonotype has just a few counts. J is TRBJ2-7 and V is TRBV7-9; TRBD1 aligns across 9 bases. There are 15 residues in the CDR3. Looked up from germline, CDR1 is SEHNR and CDR2 is FQNEAQ (reference sequence). Unmatched junction bases numbered 4, after V lost 4 bases and J lost 0 bases. The CDR3: CASSSRQGGSYEQYF. The CDR3 DNA is TGTGCCAGCAGCTCTAGACAGGGGGGCTCCTACGAGCAGTACTTC.

The rearrangement uses TRBV7-9 and TRBJ2-1, with 7 bases lining up with TRBD1. CDR3 size: 16 residues. After removal of 5 bases from V and 5 bases from J, the junction contained 12 bases not matched to a gene. Per germline, CDR1 SEHNR and CDR2 FQNEAQ (reference sequence). The CDR3 DNA reads TGTGCCAGCAGCCAACGACCGGGACAGTCCGACAATGAGCAGTTCTTC. This sequence encodes CASSQRPGQSDNEQFF. The whole variable domain, filled in from reference TRBV7-9 and TRBJ2-1, reads DTGVSQNPRHKITKRGQNVTFRCDPISEHNRLYWYRQTLGQGPEFLTYFQNEAQLEKSRLLSDRFSAERPKGSFSTLEIQRTEQGDSAMYLCASSQRPGQSDNEQFFGPGTRLTVL.

The CDR3 coding sequence is TGCGCCAGCAGCCAAGATAGGGGACGCTCCCCAACAGATACGCAGTATTTT. This translates into CASSQDRGRSPTDTQYF. V and J are TRBV4-1 and TRBJ2-3; D may be TRBD1 or TRBD2 (5 bases each). The germline CDR1 and CDR2 sequences are MGHRA and YSYEKL. The CDR3 consists of 17 residues. V was shortened by 0 bases and J by 3 bases, with 16 bases between the two germline ends.

The chain joins TRBV28 to TRBJ2-3; 8 bases align to TRBD2. The CDR3 extends over 18 amino acids. Germline V gene data show CDR1 as MDHEN and CDR2 as SYDVKM. The junction had 16 bases not matched to a gene; V was cut back by 8 bases and J by 0 bases. The CDR3 DNA sequence: TGTGCCAGCCGCGGCGGGAGGATGCCCCGAGATAGCACAGATACGCAGTATTTT. It codes for CASRGGRMPRDSTDTQYF.

This clonotype was observed a few times. The chain combines TRBV28 with TRBJ2-3, with D perhaps matching TRBD1 or TRBD2 (6 bases each). The CDR3 loop spans 16 amino acids. V was pared by 3 bases and J by 1 base, with 14 bases between. The germline CDR1 and CDR2 sequences are MDHEN and SYDVKM. DNA for the CDR3: TGTGCCAGCAGTTTGAGGAGGGGGGTAGGCACAGATACGCAGTATTTT. Amino acids: CASSLRRGVGTDTQYF.

The chain couples TRBV19 to TRBJ1-5; a weak D match, TRBD1 (5 bases). The V end was cut by 3 bases, the J end by 4 bases, with 7 bases between. CDR3 size: 13 residues. The germline V gene has CDR1 LNHDA and CDR2 SQIVND (reference sequence). CDR3 residues: CASSIPGNQPQHF. Written as DNA, the CDR3 is TGTGCCAGTAGTATCCCAGGGAATCAGCCCCAGCATTTT.